This is a list of T cell receptor beta chains from one sample in a study of T cells after posttransplantation cyclophosphamide. The method was immunoSEQ multiplex PCR; TCRdb's version includes in-frame clones alone and lacks a portion of them. The sample includes roughly 12,000 clones, 85% to 95% of them seen just once. The sequenced sample was naive CD8+ T cells sorted from PBMCs. These receptors all stem from a man under 40 in good health and a related stem cell transplant donor. The CDR3 runs from the conserved cysteine through the conserved F or W. A D gene is named only where the DNA matches it firmly. Size is stated for part of the rows, as once, few or many counts, or as a class when the clone is expanded.

CDR3 protein,CDR3 DNA,D gene,J gene,V gene,clone size
CASSYAGGETQYF,TGTGCCAGCAGTTACGCGGGGGGAGAGACCCAGTACTTC,TRBD2,TRBJ2-5,TRBV6-6,.
CASSLKDRVYPEAFF,TGTGCCAGCAGCTTAAAAGACAGGGTTTACCCTGAAGCTTTCTTT,TRBD1,TRBJ1-1,TRBV7-9,.
CASSNGQGWTEAFF,TGTGCCAGCAGTAACGGACAGGGCTGGACTGAAGCTTTCTTT,TRBD1,TRBJ1-1,TRBV6-6,once
CASSLSGTGNGYTF,TGTGCCAGCAGTTTATCTGGGACAGGGAATGGCTACACCTTC,TRBD1,TRBJ1-2,TRBV27,.
CAISESRQGGYEQYF,TGTGCCATCAGTGAGTCGAGACAGGGTGGCTACGAGCAGTACTTC,TRBD1,TRBJ2-7,TRBV10-3,.
CASSPGQGLKTQYF,TGTGCCAGCAGTCCCGGCCAGGGGCTAAAGACCCAGTACTTC,.,TRBJ2-5,TRBV6-5,.
CASSTSNGQGWGYTF,TGTGCCAGTAGTACCTCCAACGGACAGGGTTGGGGCTACACCTTC,TRBD1,TRBJ1-2,TRBV19,.
CASSLVRTTTTNEKLFF,TGTGCCAGCAGCTTAGTCCGGACAACTACAACTAATGAAAAACTGTTTTTT,.,TRBJ1-4,TRBV7-6,.
CASSLRAGSGNEQFF,TGTGCCAGCAGCTTACGGGCGGGGTCAGGCAATGAGCAGTTCTTC,.,TRBJ2-1,TRBV7-3,.
CASSSGTLDNEQFF,TGTGCCAGCAGCTCCGGGACTCTTGACAATGAGCAGTTCTTC,.,TRBJ2-1,TRBV11-3,once
CASSLAGGGSYGYTF,TGTGCCAGCAGCTTAGCGGGCGGGGGGTCCTATGGCTACACCTTC,.,TRBJ1-2,TRBV7-2,.
CASSLEGTLNEKLFF,TGTGCCAGCAGTTTAGAGGGCACTCTTAATGAAAAACTGTTTTTT,.,TRBJ1-4,TRBV28,.
CAIRTGDRELFF,TGTGCCATCCGGACAGGGGATAGGGAGCTGTTTTTT,TRBD1,TRBJ2-2,TRBV7-9,once
CASSLGINEKLFF,TGTGCCAGCAGCTTAGGTATTAATGAAAAACTGTTTTTT,.,TRBJ1-4,TRBV7-9,.
CASSQDGGSGGYEQYF,TGCGCCAGCAGCCAAGATGGGGGTAGCGGGGGGTACGAGCAGTACTTC,TRBD2,TRBJ2-7,TRBV4-3,.
CASSLGRAADTQYF,TGTGCCAGCAGCTTAGGCAGGGCTGCAGATACGCAGTATTTT,.,TRBJ2-3,TRBV11-2,.